These T cell receptor beta chains were read from a single sample in a study of T cells in Graves' hyperthyroidism and ophthalmopathy. TCRdb redid the calling of the multiplex PCR reads with MiXCR, one entry per CDR3 protein. The sample contains hundreds of thousands of distinct CDR3 sequences, 14% of which appear only once. The sequencing sample was made of blood. These receptors were taken from a woman aged 18 to 35 with Graves' hyperthyroidism. CDR3s include the opening cysteine and the closing phenylalanine or tryptophan. The order of the fields is clone size, D gene, V gene, J gene, CDR3 DNA, CDR3 protein. D genes are given only for firm matches. Expanded clones get a size class; other rows say once, few or many, or leave the size out.

>many|NA|TRBV7-2|TRBJ2-1
TGTGCCAGCAGCTTAGGAAGGGGTAGTGAGCAGTTCTTC
CASSLGRGSEQFF
>NA|NA|TRBV6-1|TRBJ2-2
TGTGCCAGCATGCCCAACACCGGGGAGCTGTTTTTT
CASMPNTGELFF
>many|NA|TRBV20-1|TRBJ2-7
TGCAGTGCTGCTCGGACTTCCTGGAAGGCCGAGCAGTACTTC
CSAARTSWKAEQYF
>NA|NA|TRBV11-3|TRBJ2-7
TGTGCCAGCAGGAGAACGTTTAGCTCCTACGAGCAGTACTTC
CASRRTFSSYEQYF
>NA|TRBD1|TRBV30|TRBJ2-7
TGTGCCTGGAGTGACGACAGGGGATCCTACGAGCAGTACTTC
CAWSDDRGSYEQYF
>NA|TRBD2|TRBV27|TRBJ2-3
TGTGCCAGCAGTTTAGAGCCAGCGGGACGCGGGGATACGCAGTATTTT
CASSLEPAGRGDTQYF
>many|NA|TRBV12-3/TRBV12-4|TRBJ2-7
TGTGCCAGCAGTTTCGTGGGGGGCGACCCTGACACGGATCCCTACGAGCAGTACTTC
CASSFVGGDPDTDPYEQYF
>many|NA|TRBV5-1|TRBJ2-1
TGCGCCAGCAGCTTGCTTGGGACCGGGGCTGAGCAGTTCTTC
CASSLLGTGAEQFF
>NA|TRBD2|TRBV20-1|TRBJ2-5
TGCAATGCCCCCCCGGCTAGCGGGAGAGGGCCCCAGTACTTC
CNAPPASGRGPQYF
>NA|NA|TRBV6-1|TRBJ1-4
TGTGCCAGCGAACCGACAGCCACTATTGAAAAACTGTTTTTT
CASEPTATIEKLFF
>many|NA|TRBV6-1|TRBJ1-5
TGTGCCAGCATTCCTGGCGTGTATAGCAATCAGCCCCAGCATTTT
CASIPGVYSNQPQHF
>many|NA|TRBV4-1|TRBJ1-1
TGCGCCAGCAGCCAAGGACCTATGAACACTGAAGCTTTCTTT
CASSQGPMNTEAFF
>NA|TRBD2|TRBV7-2|TRBJ2-2
TGTGCCAGCAGCTTACCGGGACTAGTTAACGGGGAGCTGTTTTTT
CASSLPGLVNGELFF
>NA|NA|TRBV7-9|TRBJ2-2
TGTGCCAGCAGCTTTCAATCCTCTACCGGGGAGCTGTTTTTT
CASSFQSSTGELFF
>many|TRBD1|TRBV11-2|TRBJ1-1
TGTGCCAGCAGCTTAATAACAGGGGGGGCTGAAGCTTTCTTT
CASSLITGGAEAFF
>NA|NA|TRBV12-3/TRBV12-4|TRBJ2-2
TGTGGCAGCAGTTTCGGGGTGAACACCGGGGAGCTGTTTTTT
CGSSFGVNTGELFF
>NA|NA|TRBV20-1|TRBJ1-4
TGCAGTGCTTCCACCGAACGAGGACTAGGGAAACTGTTTTTT
CSASTERGLGKLFF
>few|TRBD2|TRBV12-3/TRBV12-4|TRBJ2-5
TGTGCCAGCAGCTTGGGACTAGACCAAGAGACCCAGTACTTC
CASSLGLDQETQYF
>few|NA|TRBV15|TRBJ1-5
TGTGCCACCAGCGCTCGGACGGGAAATCAGCCCCAGCATTTT
CATSARTGNQPQHF
>many|NA|TRBV12-3/TRBV12-4|TRBJ2-3
TGTGCCAGCACCCCGCCCAGGGCCGGCAGCACAGATACGCAGTATTTT
CASTPPRAGSTDTQYF
>many|TRBD1|TRBV20-1|TRBJ2-3
TGCAGTGCTAGGGAAGGGGGCCCCACAGATACGCAGTATTTT
CSAREGGPTDTQYF
>NA|NA|TRBV15|TRBJ1-1
TGTGCCACCAGCAGGACAACAGGGTGGGGAGCTTTCTTT
CATSRTTGWGAFF
>NA|NA|TRBV15|TRBJ2-1
TGTGCCACCAGTTCAACAGGGACCGGCTTCGTAAGCTCCTACAATGAGCAGTTCTTC
CATSSTGTGFVSSYNEQFF
>NA|NA|TRBV12-3/TRBV12-4|TRBJ1-4
TGTGCCAGCAGTTTATTAGGGCAGCCTAATGAAAAACTGTTTTTT
CASSLLGQPNEKLFF
>many|TRBD1|TRBV7-9|TRBJ2-7
TGTGCCAGCAGCTTCGAACAGGGGCGCTACGAGCAGTACTTC
CASSFEQGRYEQYF
>NA|NA|TRBV12-3/TRBV12-4|TRBJ2-1
TGTGCCAGCAGTCCCGATATGAGGGAGCGCTCCTACAATGAGCAGTTCTTC
CASSPDMRERSYNEQFF
>NA|TRBD2|TRBV29-1|TRBJ2-3
TGCAGCGTTGAAACTAGCGGGATCCGGAGGGATACGCAGTATTTT
CSVETSGIRRDTQYF
>NA|NA|TRBV12-5|TRBJ2-2
TGTGCTAGTGGTTTGGGACCACCGAACACCGGGGAGCTGTTTTTT
CASGLGPPNTGELFF
>NA|TRBD1|TRBV10-3|TRBJ1-4
TGTGCCATCTCTGAATATGGGACAGTTAATGAAAAACTGTTTTTT
CAISEYGTVNEKLFF